This T cell receptor (beta chain) was captured in a study of cytomegalovirus exposure and HLA in healthy donors. Study-level background: The approximately 120 validation repertoires were produced on the same platform as the 650 to 800 repertoires of the first cohort. This was reported in a later analysis.

Trimming stripped 4 bases from V and 8 bases from J, with 14 bases between. Germline-derived CDR1 and CDR2 are SGHAT and FQNNGV. The CDR3 extends over 14 amino acids. A roughly 120-subject validation cohort, separate from the 666-subject first cohort, supplied the donors. Study findings and constraints: It was 164 TCR beta chains that were listed as cytomegalovirus-associated.

A note on this clone: Its antigen is undetermined.

This table comes from immunoSEQ multiplex PCR, and its TCRdb copy is limited to in-frame clones, with some not included. Among about 190,000 clones listed, 86% were seen once. The clonotype was recovered from a woman between 18 and 30 years old in good health and CMV-seronegative. Material for sequencing was PBMCs. V is TRBV11-2 and J is TRBJ1-4; TRBD1 is a possible D gene (6 bases). This CDR3 reads CASSSLQGREKLFF. The DNA of the CDR3 is TGTGCCAGCAGCTCACTCCAGGGGCGGGAAAAACTGTTTTTT.